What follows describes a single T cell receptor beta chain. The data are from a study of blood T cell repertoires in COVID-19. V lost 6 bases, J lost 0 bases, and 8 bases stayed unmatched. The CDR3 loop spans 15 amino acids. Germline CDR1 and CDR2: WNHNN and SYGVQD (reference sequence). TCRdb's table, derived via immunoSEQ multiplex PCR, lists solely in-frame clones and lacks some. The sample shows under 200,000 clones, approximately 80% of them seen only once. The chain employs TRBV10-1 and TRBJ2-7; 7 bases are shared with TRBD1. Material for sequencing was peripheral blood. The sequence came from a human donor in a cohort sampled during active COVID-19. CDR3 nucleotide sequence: TGCGCCAGCAGCCCAGGGACAGCCGACTCCTACGAGCAGTACTTC. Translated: CASSPGTADSYEQYF.